This section outlines one T cell receptor (beta chain) sequence together with its context. The antigen is undetermined. Compared with germline, one end of the junction differs, possibly owing to a read error. A multiplex PCR was run with 60 Vbeta primers and 13 Jbeta primers. Profiling relied on immunoSEQ multiplex PCR, and the TCRdb table lists in-frame clones only, not all of them. This listing includes about 200,000 clones. Participants comprised healthy donors of bone marrow. Likely unrecorded immune exposures existed in these nominally healthy donors. The source of the sample is a study of cytomegalovirus exposure and HLA in healthy donors. About the research overall: In an earlier analysis, approximately 120 million unique TCR beta sequences were found from 150 million to 200 million T cells.

General study points: Earlier results showed most TCR beta V segments being productive about 87% or about 30% of the time.

Sequencing was performed on PBMCs. This clonotype originated in a girl aged 2 to 10 in good health and CMV-seropositive.

For the CDR3, the DNA is TGTGCCAGCAGCGTAGTAACCCTCCCAAACAGCGGGGAGCTGTTTTTT. This codes for CASSVVTLPNSGELFF. The chain couples TRBV9 to TRBJ2-2; D gene uncertain. Germline CDR1 and CDR2: SGDLS and YYNGEE. The CDR3 totals 16 residues.